This T cell receptor (beta chain) derives from a study of T cell responses to AZD1222 COVID-19 vaccine. Across the whole study: Pooling covered second doses at about 4 or about 12 weeks. Study outcomes and limitations: Among the donors, most were white British and more were female, and clonal diversity was possibly underestimated.

Profiling relied on immunoSEQ multiplex PCR, and the TCRdb table lists in-frame clones only, not all of them. The sample holds 170,000 or so clones; 75% to 95% are singletons and the top ten take less than 1.6%. The V gene's germline CDR1 is GTSNPN and CDR2 SVGIG (reference sequence). V lost 4 bases and J 7 bases, leaving 16 bases between the germline ends. CDR3 length: 13 amino acids. Worth noting for this clone: Antigen: not known.

The chain employs TRBV30 and TRBJ1-2; unclear D gene. This TCR derives from an adult in good health. Sequencing used peripheral blood, obtained on day 0 of AZD1222 vaccination. For the CDR3, the DNA is TGTGCCTGGACCCCGGGGAGGGTCTCTGGCTACACCTTC. Amino acids: CAWTPGRVSGYTF.